Listed below are T cell receptor beta chains from one sample, sequenced in a study of Ad26.COV2.S vaccination and SARS-CoV-2 variants. TCRdb's copy holds only in-frame clones and misses some; the assay was immunoSEQ multiplex PCR. The sample has some 250,000 clones; 85% to 90% are singletons. Sequencing was performed on peripheral blood, taken in a trial of Ad26.COV2.S vaccine versus placebo. The receptors derive from a person between 18 and 65 years old who received the Ad26.COV2.S COVID-19 vaccine or a placebo. Each CDR3 is given with its conserved first and last residue. A D gene is named only where the DNA matches it firmly. Not every row has a clone size; where given, it reads once, few, many or a size class.

d_call: TRBD2; j_call: TRBJ2-1; v_call: TRBV6-1; clone_size: NA; cdr3_nt: TGTGCCAGCAGTGAGACTAGCGGGGCAAGCTCCTACAATGAGCAGTTCTTC; cdr3_aa: CASSETSGASSYNEQFF
d_call: NA; j_call: TRBJ2-3; v_call: TRBV24-1; clone_size: NA; cdr3_nt: TGTGCCACCAGTGATTTAGTCGGCACAGATACGCAGTATTTT; cdr3_aa: CATSDLVGTDTQYF
d_call: TRBD1; j_call: TRBJ1-6; v_call: TRBV18; clone_size: NA; cdr3_nt: TGTGCCAGCTCACCACCGGGACAGGGCCCGGCGCCCCTCCACTTT; cdr3_aa: CASSPPGQGPAPLHF
d_call: TRBD1; j_call: TRBJ1-2; v_call: TRBV5-4; clone_size: NA; cdr3_nt: TGTGCCAGCAGCCCCTCCTCCGGACAGGGAAACTATGGCTACACCTTC; cdr3_aa: CASSPSSGQGNYGYTF
d_call: NA; j_call: TRBJ1-2; v_call: TRBV10-3; clone_size: NA; cdr3_nt: TGTGCCATCGGCACCGGGGCGGCGGACTATGGCTACACCTTC; cdr3_aa: CAIGTGAADYGYTF
d_call: NA; j_call: TRBJ2-7; v_call: TRBV4-2; clone_size: few; cdr3_nt: TGTGCCAGCAGCCAAGATGAATCCTACGAGCAGTACTTC; cdr3_aa: CASSQDESYEQYF
d_call: NA; j_call: TRBJ2-2; v_call: TRBV9; clone_size: NA; cdr3_nt: TGTGCCAGCAGCCCCCGCCGAGCTAGTCCAGGGGAGCTGTTTTTT; cdr3_aa: CASSPRRASPGELFF
d_call: NA; j_call: TRBJ2-7; v_call: TRBV6-2/TRBV6-3; clone_size: NA; cdr3_nt: NA; cdr3_aa: CASSSSTSYEQYF
d_call: NA; j_call: TRBJ1-1; v_call: TRBV28; clone_size: NA; cdr3_nt: TGTGCCAGCAGCCCGGATAGAGGGTCTGAAGCTTTCTTT; cdr3_aa: CASSPDRGSEAFF
d_call: TRBD1; j_call: TRBJ1-2; v_call: TRBV7-2; clone_size: NA; cdr3_nt: TGTGCCAGCAGTTTACGTGGGACAGGGGGCGTAGATGGCTACACCTTC; cdr3_aa: CASSLRGTGGVDGYTF
d_call: TRBD2; j_call: TRBJ2-2; v_call: TRBV7-9; clone_size: NA; cdr3_nt: TGTGCCAGCAGCTTAGCCTTGGCGGGAGTGAACACCGGGGAGCTGTTTTTT; cdr3_aa: CASSLALAGVNTGELFF
d_call: TRBD2; j_call: TRBJ2-5; v_call: TRBV3-1/TRBV3-2; clone_size: once; cdr3_nt: TGTGCCAGCAGCCCGAACCTACTAGCGGGAGTGGAAGAGACCCAGTACTTC; cdr3_aa: CASSPNLLAGVEETQYF
d_call: NA; j_call: TRBJ1-1; v_call: TRBV5-1; clone_size: NA; cdr3_nt: TGCGCCAGCAGCTTGGGTCGCTCACTTAGCGGCACTGAAGCTTTCTTT; cdr3_aa: CASSLGRSLSGTEAFF
d_call: TRBD2; j_call: TRBJ2-1; v_call: TRBV19; clone_size: NA; cdr3_nt: TGTGCCAGTATCCGGGGGGGCCCCTACAATGAGCAGTTCTTC; cdr3_aa: CASIRGGPYNEQFF
d_call: NA; j_call: TRBJ1-1; v_call: TRBV18; clone_size: NA; cdr3_nt: TGTGCCAGCTCACCACCTGGACTGAGCACTGAAGCTTTCTTT; cdr3_aa: CASSPPGLSTEAFF
d_call: TRBD1; j_call: TRBJ1-6; v_call: TRBV27; clone_size: NA; cdr3_nt: TGTGCCAGCAGCATCGGGACAGGGTATTCACCCCTCCACTTT; cdr3_aa: CASSIGTGYSPLHF
d_call: NA; j_call: TRBJ2-2; v_call: TRBV24-1; clone_size: NA; cdr3_nt: TGTGCCACCAGTGATTTGGGGGGAGGTACCCCGAACACCGGGGAGCTGTTTTTT; cdr3_aa: CATSDLGGGTPNTGELFF
d_call: NA; j_call: TRBJ2-2; v_call: TRBV9; clone_size: NA; cdr3_nt: TGTGCCAGCAGCCCCGGCCACCGAACTAACACCGGGGAGCTGTTTTTT; cdr3_aa: CASSPGHRTNTGELFF
d_call: NA; j_call: TRBJ1-5; v_call: TRBV7-2; clone_size: once; cdr3_nt: TGTGCCAGCAGCTTAGCTCCGGGATATCAGCCCCAGCATTTT; cdr3_aa: CASSLAPGYQPQHF
d_call: NA; j_call: TRBJ2-1; v_call: TRBV24-1; clone_size: NA; cdr3_nt: TGTGCCACCAGTAAACCCTCGGCTGAGCAGTTCTTC; cdr3_aa: CATSKPSAEQFF
d_call: NA; j_call: TRBJ2-2; v_call: TRBV7-3; clone_size: NA; cdr3_nt: TGTGCCAGCAGCTTAAGGGGCTCGAACACCGGGGAGCTGTTTTTT; cdr3_aa: CASSLRGSNTGELFF
d_call: TRBD1; j_call: TRBJ1-3; v_call: TRBV29-1; clone_size: NA; cdr3_nt: TGCAGCGTTATGAGGACAGGCCGCTCTGGAAACACCATATATTTT; cdr3_aa: CSVMRTGRSGNTIYF